Listed here are 5 T cell receptor beta chains from one sample, sequenced in a study of cytomegalovirus exposure and HLA in healthy donors. It was with 60 Vbeta and 13 Jbeta primers that the PCR ran. The repertoire was sequenced with immunoSEQ multiplex PCR; TCRdb's copy has only in-frame clones and lacks some. Among roughly 56,000 clones listed, 70% to 80% were seen once. The sequenced sample consisted of PBMCs. These receptors came from a man over 45 in good health and CMV-seropositive.

Here the CDR3 reads CASSQVGATDTQYF. The CDR3 DNA reads as TGCGCCAGCAGCCAAGTCGGAGCCACAGATACGCAGTATTTT. The chain links TRBV4-1 to TRBJ2-3; no firm D call. The CDR3 has 14 amino acids. V lost 1 base, J lost 2 bases, and 7 bases lay in between. Germline CDR1 reads MGHRA; CDR2 reads YSYEKL.

The chain employs TRBV5-1 and TRBJ1-3; D unresolved. With 0 bases removed from V and 1 base from J, the gap between germline ends came to 5 bases. CDR1 is SGHRS, CDR2 YFSETQ, per germline. The CDR3 has 14 residues. CDR3 DNA: TGCGCCAGCAGCTTGGCAGGTTCTGGAAACACCATATATTTT. Its protein product is CASSLAGSGNTIYF.

The V call is TRBV27, the J call TRBJ2-7; D is perhaps TRBD1 (6 bases). The V and J ends lost 4 bases and 2 bases respectively, with 15 bases between them. Germline values: CDR1 MNHEY, CDR2 SMNVEV (reference sequence). The CDR3 runs to 15 residues. The CDR3 coding sequence is TGTGCCAGCAGTTACAGGGCGATGGGAACCTACGAGCAGTACTTC. As protein: CASSYRAMGTYEQYF.

This rearrangement joins TRBV6-5 to TRBJ2-7; TRBD2 might be the D (6 bases). CDR1 is MNHEY and CDR2 is SVGAGI in the germline V gene. V dropped 6 bases and J dropped 3 bases, with 18 bases sitting between them. CDR3 length equals 15 residues. The CDR3 reads CASRRGAGSFYEQYF. CDR3 nucleotides: TGTGCCAGCAGACGGGGCGCGGGGAGCTTCTACGAGCAGTACTTC.

The chain employs TRBV7-2 and TRBJ2-1; D may be TRBD2 (6 bases). CDR1 SGHTA and CDR2 FQGNSA come from the germline V gene. V lost 1 base to trimming and J lost 9 bases, with 13 bases between them. The CDR3 runs 14 residues. This CDR3 is CASSLVGGAGEQFF. For the CDR3, the DNA is TGTGCCAGCAGCTTAGTTGGGGGAGCGGGTGAGCAGTTCTTC.